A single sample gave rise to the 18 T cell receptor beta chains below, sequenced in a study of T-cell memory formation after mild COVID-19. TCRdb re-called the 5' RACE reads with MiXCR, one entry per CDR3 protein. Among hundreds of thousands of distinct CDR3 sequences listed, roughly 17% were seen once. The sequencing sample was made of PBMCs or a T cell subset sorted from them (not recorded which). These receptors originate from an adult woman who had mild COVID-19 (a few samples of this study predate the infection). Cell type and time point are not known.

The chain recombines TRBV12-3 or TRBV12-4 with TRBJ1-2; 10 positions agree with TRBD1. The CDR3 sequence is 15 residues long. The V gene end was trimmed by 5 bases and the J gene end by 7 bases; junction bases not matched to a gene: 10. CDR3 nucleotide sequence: TGTGCCAGCAGTGTCCCCGGGACAGGGGACCGTGGCTACACCTTC. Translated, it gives CASSVPGTGDRGYTF.

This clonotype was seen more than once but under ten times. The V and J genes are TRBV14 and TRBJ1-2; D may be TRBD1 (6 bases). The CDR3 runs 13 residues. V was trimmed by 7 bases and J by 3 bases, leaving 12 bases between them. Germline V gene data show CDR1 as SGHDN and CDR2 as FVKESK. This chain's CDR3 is CASKDSSHYGYTF. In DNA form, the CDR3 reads TGTGCCAGCAAGGACAGCTCCCACTATGGCTACACCTTC. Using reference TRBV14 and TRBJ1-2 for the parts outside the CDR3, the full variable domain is EAGVTQFPSHSVIEKGQTVTLRCDPISGHDNLYWYRRVMGKEIKFLLHFVKESKQDESGMPNNRFLAERTGGTYSTLKVQPAELEDSGVYFCASKDSSHYGYTFGSGTRLTVV.

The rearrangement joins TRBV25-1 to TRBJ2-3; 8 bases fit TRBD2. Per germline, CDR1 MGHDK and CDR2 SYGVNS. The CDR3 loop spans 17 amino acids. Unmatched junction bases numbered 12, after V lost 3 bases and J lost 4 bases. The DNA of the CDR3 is TGTGCCAGCAGTGAGTCATCAACAACGACTAGCGCAGATACGCAGTATTTT. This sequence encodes CASSESSTTTSADTQYF.

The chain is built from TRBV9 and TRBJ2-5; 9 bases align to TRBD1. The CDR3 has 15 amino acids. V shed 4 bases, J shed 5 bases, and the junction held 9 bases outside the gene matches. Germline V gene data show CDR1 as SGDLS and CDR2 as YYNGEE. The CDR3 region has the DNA TGTGCCAGCAGCCGTGGCCGGGGGACAGGGGAGACCCAGTACTTC. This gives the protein CASSRGRGTGETQYF. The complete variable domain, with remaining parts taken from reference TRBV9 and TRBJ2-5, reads DSGVTQTPKHLITATGQRVTLRCSPRSGDLSVYWYQQSLDQGLQFLIQYYNGEERAKGNILERFSAQQFPDLHSELNLSSLELGDSALYFCASSRGRGTGETQYFGPGTRLLVL.

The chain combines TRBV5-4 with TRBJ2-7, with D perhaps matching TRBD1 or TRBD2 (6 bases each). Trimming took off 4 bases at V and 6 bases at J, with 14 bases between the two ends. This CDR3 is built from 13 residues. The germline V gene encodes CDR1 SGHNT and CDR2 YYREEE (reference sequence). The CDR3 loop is CASSQTGGLEQYF. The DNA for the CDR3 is TGTGCCAGCAGCCAAACTGGGGGGCTCGAGCAGTACTTC. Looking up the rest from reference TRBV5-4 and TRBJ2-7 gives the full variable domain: ETGVTQSPTHLIKTRGQQVTLRCSSQSGHNTVSWYQQALGQGPQFIFQYYREEENGRGNFPPRFSGLQFPNYSSELNVNALELDDSALYLCASSQTGGLEQYFGPGTRLTVT.

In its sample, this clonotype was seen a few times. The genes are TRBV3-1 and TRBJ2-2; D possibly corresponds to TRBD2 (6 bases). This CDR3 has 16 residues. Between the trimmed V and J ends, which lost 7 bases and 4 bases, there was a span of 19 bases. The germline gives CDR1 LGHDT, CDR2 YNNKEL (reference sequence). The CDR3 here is CASTPELALITGELFF. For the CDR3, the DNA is TGTGCCAGCACCCCTGAGCTAGCGCTGATCACCGGGGAGCTGTTTTTT.

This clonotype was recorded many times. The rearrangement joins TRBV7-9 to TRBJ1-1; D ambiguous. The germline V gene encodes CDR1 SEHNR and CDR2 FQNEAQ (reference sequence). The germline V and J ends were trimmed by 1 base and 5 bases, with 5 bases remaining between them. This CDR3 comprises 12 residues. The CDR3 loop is CASSLGWTEAFF. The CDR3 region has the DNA TGTGCCAGCAGCTTAGGTTGGACTGAAGCTTTCTTT.

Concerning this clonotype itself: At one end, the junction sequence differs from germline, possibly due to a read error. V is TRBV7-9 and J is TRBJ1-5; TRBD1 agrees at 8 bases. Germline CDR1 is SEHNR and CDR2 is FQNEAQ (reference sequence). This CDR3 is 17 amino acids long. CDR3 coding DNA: TGTGCCGGCAGCTCGAGCCCCGGGACAGGTTTTAATCAGCCCCAGCATTTT. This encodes CAGSSSPGTGFNQPQHF. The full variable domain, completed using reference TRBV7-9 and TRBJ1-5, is DTGVSQNPRHKITKRGQNVTFRCDPISEHNRLYWYRQTLGQGPEFLTYFQNEAQLEKSRLLSDRFSAERPKGSFSTLEIQRTEQGDSAMYLCAGSSSPGTGFNQPQHFGDGTRLSIL.

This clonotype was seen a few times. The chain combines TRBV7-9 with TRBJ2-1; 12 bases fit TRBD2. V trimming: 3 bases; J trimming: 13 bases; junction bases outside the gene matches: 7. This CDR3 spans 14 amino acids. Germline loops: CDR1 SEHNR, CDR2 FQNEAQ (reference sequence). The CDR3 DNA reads TGTGCCAGCAGCTTCGCCCTGGGACTAGCGGGCCAGTTCTTC. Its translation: CASSFALGLAGQFF.

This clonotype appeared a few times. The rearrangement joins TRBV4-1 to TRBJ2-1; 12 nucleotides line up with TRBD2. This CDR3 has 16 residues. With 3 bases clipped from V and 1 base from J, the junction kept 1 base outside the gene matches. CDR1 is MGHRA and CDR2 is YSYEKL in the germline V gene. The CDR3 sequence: CASSHLAGGSYNEQFF. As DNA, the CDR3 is TGCGCCAGCAGCCATCTAGCGGGGGGGTCCTACAATGAGCAGTTCTTC.

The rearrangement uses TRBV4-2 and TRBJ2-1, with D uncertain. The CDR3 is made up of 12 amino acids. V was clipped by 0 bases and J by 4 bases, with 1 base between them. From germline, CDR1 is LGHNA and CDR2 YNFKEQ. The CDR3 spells CASSQEYNEQFF. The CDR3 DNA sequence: TGTGCCAGCAGCCAAGAATACAATGAGCAGTTCTTC.

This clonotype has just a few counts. The CDR3 nucleotides are TGTGCCAGCAGCTCCGGCCCCTCTAGCGGGAGAAACAAATTCTCAGATACGCAGTATTTT. Its protein is CASSSGPSSGRNKFSDTQYF. The rearrangement links TRBV7-2 to TRBJ2-3; 10 bases agree with TRBD2. The CDR3 has 20 amino acids. Looked up from germline, CDR1 is SGHTA and CDR2 is FQGNSA. The trim removed 4 bases at V and 4 bases at J, leaving 20 bases unmatched.

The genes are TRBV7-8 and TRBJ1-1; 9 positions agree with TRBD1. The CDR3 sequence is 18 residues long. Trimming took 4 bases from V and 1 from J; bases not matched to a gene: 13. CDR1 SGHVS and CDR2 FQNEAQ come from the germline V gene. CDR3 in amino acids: CASSSRRTPGQGNTEAFF. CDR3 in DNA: TGTGCCAGCAGCTCAAGGCGTACGCCGGGACAGGGGAACACTGAAGCTTTCTTT.

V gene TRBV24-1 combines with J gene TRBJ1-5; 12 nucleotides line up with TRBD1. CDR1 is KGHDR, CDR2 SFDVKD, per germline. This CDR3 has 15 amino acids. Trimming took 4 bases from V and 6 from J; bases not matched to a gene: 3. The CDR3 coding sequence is TGTGCCACCAGTGACCCGGGACAGGGGGCTCAGCCCCAGCATTTT. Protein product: CATSDPGQGAQPQHF.

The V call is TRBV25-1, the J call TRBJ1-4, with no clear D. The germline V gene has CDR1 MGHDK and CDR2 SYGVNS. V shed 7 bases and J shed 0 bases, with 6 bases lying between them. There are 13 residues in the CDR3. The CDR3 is CASTVATNEKLFF. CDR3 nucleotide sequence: TGTGCCAGCACAGTCGCAACTAATGAAAAACTGTTTTTT.

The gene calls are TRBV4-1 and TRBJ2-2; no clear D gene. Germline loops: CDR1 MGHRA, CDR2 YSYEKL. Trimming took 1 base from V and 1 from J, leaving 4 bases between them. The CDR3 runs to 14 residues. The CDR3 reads CASSQARNTGELFF. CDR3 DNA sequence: TGCGCCAGCAGCCAAGCTCGGAACACCGGGGAGCTGTTTTTT.

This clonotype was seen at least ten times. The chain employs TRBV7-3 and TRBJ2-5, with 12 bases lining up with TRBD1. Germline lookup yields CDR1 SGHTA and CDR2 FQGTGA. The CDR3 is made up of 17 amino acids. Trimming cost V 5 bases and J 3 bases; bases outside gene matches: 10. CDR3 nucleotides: TGTGCCAGCAGCCTCCGGGGACAGGGGGCGCAAGAAGAGACCCAGTACTTC. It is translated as CASSLRGQGAQEETQYF.

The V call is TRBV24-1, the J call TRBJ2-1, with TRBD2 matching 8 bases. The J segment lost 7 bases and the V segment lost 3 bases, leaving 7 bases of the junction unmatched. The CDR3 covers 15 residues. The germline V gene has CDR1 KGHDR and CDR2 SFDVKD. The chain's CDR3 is CATSDPGTSHNEQFF. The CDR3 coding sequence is TGTGCCACCAGTGATCCCGGGACTAGTCATAATGAGCAGTTCTTC.